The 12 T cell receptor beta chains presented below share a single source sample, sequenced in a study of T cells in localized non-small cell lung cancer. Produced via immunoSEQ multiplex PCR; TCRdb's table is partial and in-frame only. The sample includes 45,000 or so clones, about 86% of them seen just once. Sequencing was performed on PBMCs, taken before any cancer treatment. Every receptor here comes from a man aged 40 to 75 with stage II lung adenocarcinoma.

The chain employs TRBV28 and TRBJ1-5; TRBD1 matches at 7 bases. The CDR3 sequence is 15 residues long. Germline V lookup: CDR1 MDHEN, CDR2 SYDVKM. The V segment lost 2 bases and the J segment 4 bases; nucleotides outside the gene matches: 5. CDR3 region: CASSLPSRGNQPQHF. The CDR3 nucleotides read TGTGCCAGCAGTTTACCGAGCAGGGGGAATCAGCCCCAGCATTTT.

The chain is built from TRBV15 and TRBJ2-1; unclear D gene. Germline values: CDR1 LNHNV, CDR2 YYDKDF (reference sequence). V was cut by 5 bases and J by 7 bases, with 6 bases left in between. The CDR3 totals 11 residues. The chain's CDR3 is CATSGVNEQFF. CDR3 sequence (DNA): TGTGCCACCAGCGGAGTAAATGAGCAGTTCTTC. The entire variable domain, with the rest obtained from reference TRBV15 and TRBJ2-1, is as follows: DAMVIQNPRYQVTQFGKPVTLSCSQTLNHNVMYWYQQKSSQAPKLLFHYYDKDFNNEADTPDNFQSRRPNTSFCFLDIRSPGLGDTAMYLCATSGVNEQFFGPGTRLTVL.

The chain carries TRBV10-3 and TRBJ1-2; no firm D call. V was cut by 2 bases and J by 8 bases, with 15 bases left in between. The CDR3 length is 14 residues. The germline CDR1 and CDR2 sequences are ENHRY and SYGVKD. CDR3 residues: CAISEDQVWVGYTF. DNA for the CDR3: TGTGCCATCAGTGAGGATCAGGTCTGGGTGGGCTACACCTTC.

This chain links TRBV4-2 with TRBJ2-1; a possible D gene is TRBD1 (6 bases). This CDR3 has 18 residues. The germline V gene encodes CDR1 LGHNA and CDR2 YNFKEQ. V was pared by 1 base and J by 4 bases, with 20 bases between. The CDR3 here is CASSQGGSYRAGYNEQFF. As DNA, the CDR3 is TGTGCCAGCAGCCAAGGGGGCTCTTACAGGGCAGGGTACAATGAGCAGTTCTTC.

This CDR3 is CARLASSYEQYF. As DNA, the CDR3 is TGTGCCAGGCTGGCGAGCTCCTACGAGCAGTACTTC. The V and J genes are TRBV19 and TRBJ2-7, with D uncertain. Germline V gives CDR1 LNHDA, CDR2 SQIVND (reference sequence). The V and J ends lost 9 bases and 0 bases respectively, with 9 bases between them. This CDR3 is 12 amino acids long.

The CDR3 region is CASSIPQKTFF. The CDR3 bases are TGTGCCAGTAGTATACCACAGAAAACTTTCTTT. This chain joins TRBV19 and TRBJ1-1; no firm D call. V lost 2 bases and J lost 12, with 10 bases in between. Germline CDR1 and CDR2: LNHDA and SQIVND (reference sequence). This CDR3 is 11 amino acids long.

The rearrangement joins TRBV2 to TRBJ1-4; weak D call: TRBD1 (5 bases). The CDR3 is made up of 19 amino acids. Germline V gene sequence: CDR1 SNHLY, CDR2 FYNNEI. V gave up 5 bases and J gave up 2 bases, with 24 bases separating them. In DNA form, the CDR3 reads TGTGCCAGCAGTTCCGCCTCTACCCGACCAGGGAGCACTAATGAAAAACTGTTTTTT. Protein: CASSSASTRPGSTNEKLFF. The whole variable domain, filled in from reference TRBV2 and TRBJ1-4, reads EPEVTQTPSHQVTQMGQEVILRCVPISNHLYFYWYRQILGQKVEFLVSFYNNEISEKSEIFDDQFSVERPDGSNFTLKIRSTKLEDSAMYFCASSSASTRPGSTNEKLFFGSGTQLSVL.

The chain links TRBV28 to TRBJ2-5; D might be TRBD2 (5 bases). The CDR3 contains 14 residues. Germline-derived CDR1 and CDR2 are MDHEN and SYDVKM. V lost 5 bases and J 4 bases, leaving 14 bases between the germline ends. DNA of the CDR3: TGTGCCAGCAGTGGGAGTAGATGGGGAGAGACCCAGTACTTC. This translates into CASSGSRWGETQYF.

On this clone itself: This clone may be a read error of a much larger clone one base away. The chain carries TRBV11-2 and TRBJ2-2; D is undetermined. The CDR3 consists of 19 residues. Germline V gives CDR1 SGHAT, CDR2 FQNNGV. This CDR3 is CAGSSLLDTEPWITGELFF. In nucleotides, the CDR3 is TGTGCCGGCAGCTCCCTCTTGGATACGGAGCCTTGGATAACCGGGGAGCTGTTTTTT.

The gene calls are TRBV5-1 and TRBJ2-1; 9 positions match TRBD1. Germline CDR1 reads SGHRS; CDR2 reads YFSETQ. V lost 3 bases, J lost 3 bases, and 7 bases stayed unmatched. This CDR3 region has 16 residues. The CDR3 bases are TGCGCCAGCAGCTCGGACAGGGGAAGAATCTACAATGAGCAGTTCTTC. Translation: CASSSDRGRIYNEQFF. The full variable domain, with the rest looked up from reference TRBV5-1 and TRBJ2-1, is KAGVTQTPRYLIKTRGQQVTLSCSPISGHRSVSWYQQTPGQGLQFLFEYFSETQRNKGNFPGRFSGRQFSNSRSEMNVSTLELGDSALYLCASSSDRGRIYNEQFFGPGTRLTVL.

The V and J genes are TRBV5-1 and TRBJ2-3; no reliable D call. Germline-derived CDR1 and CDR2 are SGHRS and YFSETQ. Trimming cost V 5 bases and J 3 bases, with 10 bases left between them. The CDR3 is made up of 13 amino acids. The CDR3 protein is CASSTPETDTQYF. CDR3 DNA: TGCGCCAGCAGTACCCCTGAAACAGATACGCAGTATTTT.

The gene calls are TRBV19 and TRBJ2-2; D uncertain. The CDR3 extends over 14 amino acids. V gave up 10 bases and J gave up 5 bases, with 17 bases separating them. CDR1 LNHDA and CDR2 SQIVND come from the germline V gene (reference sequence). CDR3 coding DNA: TGTGCCACCCAGATGGCGAGTGGGACCGGGGAGCTGTTTTTT. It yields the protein CATQMASGTGELFF.